Below are 30 T cell receptor beta chains sequenced from a single sample in a study. TCRdb used MiXCR to reprocess the 5' RACE reads, holding one entry per CDR3 protein. The sample records about 64,000 distinct CDR3 sequences, about 22% being singletons. Sequencing input: memory CD4+ T cells sorted from a lymph node. Subset of the sample: memory CD4+ T cells, CD4+CD45RO+CD25-. These receptors were collected from a female donor with breast cancer.

This clonotype was recorded many times. This chain links TRBV7-8 with TRBJ1-5, with a weak D call TRBD1 (5 bases). Looked up from germline, CDR1 is SGHVS and CDR2 is FQNEAQ. The CDR3 runs to 15 residues. V lost 5 bases and J 0 bases, leaving 11 bases between the germline ends. The CDR3 region has the DNA TGTGCCAGCAGCCTAGGACACATTAGCAATCAGCCCCAGCATTTT. This translates into CASSLGHISNQPQHF.

V gene TRBV5-1 combines with J gene TRBJ2-7, with 9 bases identical to TRBD1. This CDR3 has 15 residues. Germline CDR1 and CDR2: SGHRS and YFSETQ. V was clipped by 0 bases and J by 6 bases; unmatched bases: 7. CDR3 sequence (DNA): TGCGCCAGCAGCTTGGGGACAGGGGAGGGTCGCGAGCAGTACTTC. Its translation: CASSLGTGEGREQYF. Full variable domain (remainder filled in from reference TRBV5-1 and TRBJ2-7): KAGVTQTPRYLIKTRGQQVTLSCSPISGHRSVSWYQQTPGQGLQFLFEYFSETQRNKGNFPGRFSGRQFSNSRSEMNVSTLELGDSALYLCASSLGTGEGREQYFGPGTRLTVT.

The chain has TRBV27 and TRBJ2-7; 11 bases are shared with TRBD1. Germline-derived CDR1 and CDR2 are MNHEY and SMNVEV (reference sequence). Trimming removed 6 bases from V and 4 bases from J; junction bases left unmatched: 5. The CDR3 contains 14 residues. CDR3 sequence: CASSPGQGVYEQYF. CDR3 sequence (DNA): TGTGCCAGCAGCCCGGGACAGGGGGTGTACGAGCAGTACTTC.

This clonotype appeared a few times. The rearrangement links TRBV19 to TRBJ2-1; D gene unclear. CDR1 and CDR2 from the germline V gene are LNHDA and SQIVND (reference sequence). Trimming removed 3 bases at V and 8 bases at J, with 8 bases between. The CDR3 extends over 12 amino acids. The CDR3, as DNA: TGTGCCAGTAGTATTTACGGCTATGAGCAGTTCTTC. It codes for CASSIYGYEQFF.

V usage is TRBV6-5 and J usage is TRBJ2-5, with TRBD2 matching 10 bases. V gave up 4 bases and J gave up 4 bases; unmatched junction bases: 6. The CDR3 runs to 15 residues. Germline-derived CDR1 and CDR2 are MNHEY and SVGAGI. The CDR3 DNA follows: TGTGCCAGCAGTTCTCAACTAGCGGGGATAGAGACCCAGTACTTC. This gives the protein CASSSQLAGIETQYF.

This clonotype was seen only a few times. This sequence joins TRBV11-2 and TRBJ2-7; D is perhaps TRBD1 or TRBD2 (5 bases each). Germline lookup yields CDR1 SGHAT and CDR2 FQNNGV. The germline V and J ends were trimmed by 1 base and 3 bases, with 13 bases remaining between them. CDR3 length: 15 amino acids. The CDR3 region has the DNA TGTGCCAGCAGCTTAGCCCCCGGGACCCTCTACGAGCAGTACTTC. This gives the protein CASSLAPGTLYEQYF.

This clonotype has a count of ten or more. This chain connects TRBV12-3 or TRBV12-4 to TRBJ1-2, with no clear D. The CDR3 has 13 residues. Trimming left V 6 bases short and J 6 bases short, with 14 bases between. This CDR3 reads CASRHGPNDGYTF. The CDR3 nucleotides read TGTGCCAGCAGACACGGCCCGAATGATGGCTACACCTTC.

The genes are TRBV20-1 and TRBJ2-7; 7 nucleotides align to TRBD1. With V trimmed by 3 bases and J by 1 base, 9 bases remained unmatched. The length of the CDR3 is 15 residues. The germline V gene has CDR1 DFQATT and CDR2 SNEGSKA (reference sequence). The CDR3 DNA reads TGCAGTGCTAGCAGGCGACAGGGCAATTCCTACGAGCAGTACTTC. Translation: CSASRRQGNSYEQYF.

The V and J genes are TRBV20-1 and TRBJ2-5, with 10 positions matching TRBD1. Germline V CDR1 and CDR2: DFQATT, SNEGSKA (reference sequence). V lost 0 bases, J lost 5 bases, and 9 bases stayed unmatched. This CDR3 contains 16 residues. The CDR3 sequence is CSARDFRDRGMETQYF. DNA for the CDR3: TGCAGTGCTAGAGATTTCCGGGACAGGGGCATGGAGACCCAGTACTTC.

The V and J genes are TRBV5-1 and TRBJ1-2, with TRBD1 as a possible D gene (5 bases). Germline V gives CDR1 SGHRS, CDR2 YFSETQ. This CDR3 contains 15 residues. Trimming shortened V by 2 bases and J by 5 bases, and 16 bases separated the two germline ends. CDR3 sequence: CASSLGTGPFYGYTF. CDR3 DNA sequence: TGCGCCAGCAGCTTAGGGACTGGACCTTTTTATGGCTACACCTTC.

The V and J genes are TRBV7-2 and TRBJ2-3; TRBD2 aligns across 7 bases. Trimming took 2 bases from V and 0 from J; bases not matched to a gene: 11. Germline CDR1 and CDR2: SGHTA and FQGNSA. This CDR3 has 18 residues. The CDR3 nucleotides read TGTGCCAGCAGCTTAAGGGGCGGGAGAATCGGTAGCACAGATACGCAGTATTTT. Residues: CASSLRGGRIGSTDTQYF. Variable domain in full (rest from reference TRBV7-2 and TRBJ2-3): GAGVSQSPSNKVTEKGKDVELRCDPISGHTALYWYRQSLGQGLEFLIYFQGNSAPDKSGLPSDRFSAERTGGSVSTLTIQRTQQEDSAVYLCASSLRGGRIGSTDTQYFGPGTRLTVL.

A few counts support this clonotype. This chain connects TRBV24-1 to TRBJ2-7, with D hard to call. Between the trimmed V and J ends, which lost 2 bases and 0 bases, there was a span of 4 bases. Germline V gene data show CDR1 as KGHDR and CDR2 as SFDVKD. The CDR3 runs to 13 residues. The CDR3 region is CATSDSDSYEQYF. CDR3 DNA sequence: TGTGCCACCAGTGATTCTGACTCCTACGAGCAGTACTTC.

This clonotype was observed many times. The chain has TRBV6-1 and TRBJ1-1; possible D gene TRBD1, 5 bases. Trimming pared 9 bases from V and 3 bases from J, leaving 20 bases between. This CDR3 is built from 15 residues. CDR1 is MNHNS and CDR2 is SASEGT in the germline V gene. The CDR3 sequence is CASFPGSGAYTEAFF. The CDR3 DNA reads TGTGCCAGTTTCCCGGGGAGCGGGGCGTACACTGAAGCTTTCTTT.

With respect to this clonotype: This may come from a read error, since a much larger clone is one base off. Given the absence of the conserved phenylalanine or tryptophan at the CDR3 end, a read error is likely. This rearrangement joins TRBV7-2 to TRBJ2-5, with 10 positions matching TRBD1. V lost 5 bases to trimming and J lost 3 bases; unmatched junction nucleotides: 3. This CDR3 contains 14 residues. From germline, CDR1 is SGHTA and CDR2 FQGNSA. CDR3 amino acids: CASSLGQGEETQYS. For the CDR3, the DNA is TGTGCCAGCAGCCTCGGACAGGGGGAAGAGACCCAGTACTCC.

Only one count was recorded for this clonotype. Just one base apart from a much larger clone, this may be a read error. This chain joins TRBV6-2 or TRBV6-3 and TRBJ2-2; D might be TRBD1 (6 bases). Germline CDR1 MNHEY, CDR2 SVGEGT. The CDR3 totals 13 residues. V shed 6 bases and J shed 4 bases, with 9 bases lying between them. The DNA for the CDR3 is TGTGCCAGCAGGTACAGGGCCACCGGGGAGCTGTTTTTT. This translates into CASRYRATGELFF.

The chain recombines TRBV19 with TRBJ1-5, with D perhaps TRBD1 (6 bases). This CDR3 has 15 residues. The germline gives CDR1 LNHDA, CDR2 SQIVND (reference sequence). Trimming took off 5 bases at V and 3 bases at J, with 14 bases between the two ends. The CDR3 sequence is CASSQGQSNNQPQHF. The DNA of the CDR3 is TGTGCCAGTAGTCAAGGACAGTCTAACAATCAGCCCCAGCATTTT. Filled out from reference TRBV19 and TRBJ1-5, the complete variable domain reads DGGITQSPKYLFRKEGQNVTLSCEQNLNHDAMYWYRQDPGQGLRLIYYSQIVNDFQKGDIAEGYSVSREKKESFPLTVTSAQKNPTAFYLCASSQGQSNNQPQHFGDGTRLSIL.

Turning to this clonotype: Just one base apart from a much larger clone, this may be a read error. The chain links TRBV5-1 to TRBJ2-1; the D gene could be TRBD1 or TRBD2 (6 bases each). The CDR3 sequence is 12 residues long. CDR1 SGHRS and CDR2 YFSETQ come from the germline V gene. CDR3 protein: CASSRQGTERFF. CDR3 bases: TGCGCCAGCAGCCGTCAGGGGACTGAGCGGTTCTTC.

As to this clonotype: A much larger clone sits a single nucleotide away, making a read error possible. The rearrangement links TRBV20-1 to TRBJ2-3; 7 nucleotides agree with TRBD1. Per germline, CDR1 DFQATT and CDR2 SNEGSKA (reference sequence). The CDR3 loop spans 18 amino acids. In DNA form, the CDR3 reads TGCAGTGCAACAGGGGCCCTTTCCCGGGACCATAGCACAGATACGCGGTATTTT. It yields the protein CSATGALSRDHSTDTRYF.

This clonotype occurred a few times. This rearrangement joins TRBV18 to TRBJ2-7; D call uncertain. There are 13 residues in the CDR3. The V end lost 3 bases, the J end lost 4 bases, and 10 bases lay between the germline ends. Germline loops: CDR1 KGHSH, CDR2 LQKENI. Written as DNA, the CDR3 is TGTGCCAGCTCACCCTCATCCGGGTACGAGCAGTACTTC. It codes for CASSPSSGYEQYF.

About this clonotype itself: A much bigger clone sits one base away, suggesting this may be a read error. This chain's CDR3 is CASSLAWHTDTRYF. CDR3 DNA: TGCGCCAGCAGCTTGGCATGGCACACAGATACGCGGTATTTT. The rearrangement uses TRBV5-1 and TRBJ2-3; no clear D gene. There are 14 residues in the CDR3. Germline CDR1 SGHRS, CDR2 YFSETQ.

The chain couples TRBV7-8 to TRBJ2-1; D might be TRBD2 (6 bases). The germline CDR1 and CDR2 sequences are SGHVS and FQNEAQ. Trimming left V 5 bases short and J 9 bases short, with 23 bases between. The CDR3 loop spans 16 amino acids. CDR3: CASSPPLVAGSGEQFF. CDR3 coding DNA: TGTGCCAGCAGCCCCCCCTTGGTGGCGGGGTCGGGTGAGCAGTTCTTC.

The rearrangement uses TRBV7-2 and TRBJ2-7, with D unclear. This CDR3 is 13 amino acids long. Germline CDR1 is SGHTA and CDR2 is FQGNSA. Trimming removed 4 bases at V and 5 bases at J, with 12 bases between. CDR3 sequence reads: CASSSEDRHEQYF. The CDR3 DNA reads TGTGCCAGCAGCTCAGAGGACCGCCACGAGCAGTACTTC.

This clonotype was seen a handful of times. The chain is built from TRBV4-3 and TRBJ2-2, with D possibly matching TRBD1 (6 bases). Trimming removed 0 bases from V and 6 bases from J, with 14 bases in between. Germline CDR1 LGHNA, CDR2 YSLEER. This CDR3 spans 16 amino acids. This chain's CDR3 is CASSQEHRAAAGELFF. The CDR3 nucleotides read TGCGCCAGCAGCCAAGAACACAGGGCGGCGGCCGGGGAGCTGTTTTTT.

There are many counts of this clonotype. The gene calls are TRBV5-5 and TRBJ2-6; unclear D gene. The germline gives CDR1 SGHKS, CDR2 YYEKEE (reference sequence). V was clipped by 1 base and J by 3 bases, with 8 bases between them. The CDR3 has 15 residues. Written as DNA, the CDR3 is TGTGCCAGCAGCTTGTCCCCCAGTGGGGCCAACGTCCTGACTTTC. Translating it yields CASSLSPSGANVLTF.

The chain combines TRBV19 with TRBJ1-2, with D possibly being TRBD1 (5 bases). The length of the CDR3 is 11 residues. V shed 6 bases and J shed 8 bases, with 10 bases lying between them. The germline V gene has CDR1 LNHDA and CDR2 SQIVND (reference sequence). The CDR3 region is CASRDSGGYTF. CDR3 DNA sequence: TGTGCCAGTAGAGACAGTGGAGGCTACACCTTC.

V is TRBV7-2 and J is TRBJ1-4; possibly TRBD1 for D (5 bases). The germline V gene encodes CDR1 SGHTA and CDR2 FQGNSA. This CDR3 has 15 amino acids. V was cut by 3 bases and J by 8 bases, with 16 bases left in between. The CDR3: CASSLVRTRGEKLFF. The CDR3 nucleotides read TGTGCCAGCAGCTTGGTCCGGACAAGAGGGGAAAAACTGTTTTTT.

The CDR3 loop is CSVTTQDYGYTF. CDR3 coding DNA: TGCAGCGTTACAACCCAGGACTATGGCTACACCTTC. The chain recombines TRBV29-1 with TRBJ1-2; D ambiguous. Germline V gene sequence: CDR1 SQVTM, CDR2 ANQGSEA. With 5 bases removed from V and 3 bases from J, the gap between germline ends came to 10 bases. This CDR3 comprises 12 residues.

This rearrangement joins TRBV6-1 to TRBJ2-2, with 8 bases lining up with TRBD2. The V and J ends lost 7 bases and 7 bases, in that order; junction bases with no gene match: 8. Germline V gives CDR1 MNHNS, CDR2 SASEGT. The CDR3 has 14 amino acids. For the CDR3, the DNA is TGTGCCAGCATCCCAGCGGGAGCGGTCGGGGAGCTGTTTTTT. It encodes CASIPAGAVGELFF.

The rearrangement joins TRBV5-1 to TRBJ2-3, with no clear D. The ends were cut back, 7 bases at V and 2 bases at J, with 14 bases in the middle. From germline, CDR1 is SGHRS and CDR2 YFSETQ. The CDR3 extends over 14 amino acids. CDR3 sequence reads: CASRPGPHTDTQYF. DNA of the CDR3: TGCGCCAGCCGTCCAGGTCCCCACACAGATACGCAGTATTTT.

V and J are TRBV7-8 and TRBJ2-3, with D possibly matching TRBD2 (6 bases). V shed 5 bases and J shed 7 bases, with 16 bases lying between them. The CDR3 covers 14 residues. Germline CDR1 reads SGHVS; CDR2 reads FQNEAQ. The CDR3 DNA reads TGTGCCAGCAGCCCCCGCGGGGCGCAGAATACGCAGTATTTT. It specifies CASSPRGAQNTQYF. The full variable domain, rest sourced from reference TRBV7-8 and TRBJ2-3, is GAGVSQSPRYKVAKRGQDVALRCDPISGHVSLFWYQQALGQGPEFLTYFQNEAQLDKSGLPSDRFFAERPEGSVSTLKIQRTQQEDSAVYLCASSPRGAQNTQYFGPGTRLTVL.